These 26 T cell receptor beta chains originate from one sample sequenced in a study of Graves' ophthalmopathy and Graves' hyperthyroidism. For repertoire sequencing, the TCR beta CDR3 regions were amplified from RNA transcripts. RT-PCR in the first round used HTBI primers; a second-round multiplex PCR followed. In TCRdb, the multiplex PCR reads were re-called with MiXCR into one record per CDR3 protein. The sample yields some 210,000 distinct CDR3 sequences, roughly 29% seen once. The sequenced sample consisted of peripheral blood. The receptors come from a man aged 45-60 years with Graves' ophthalmopathy.

This clonotype has at least ten counts. This chain joins TRBV9 and TRBJ1-1; 8 nucleotides match TRBD1. J was trimmed by 8 bases and V by 3 bases; bases with no gene match: 6. In germline, CDR1 is SGDLS, CDR2 YYNGEE. The CDR3 consists of 13 residues. CDR3 DNA sequence: TGTGCCAGCAGCGCTGGACAGGGCGGGGAAGCTTTCTTT. Encoded protein: CASSAGQGGEAFF.

This clonotype was counted many times. This chain joins TRBV10-3 and TRBJ2-7; TRBD2 agrees at 12 bases. V lost 2 bases to trimming and J lost 7 bases; unmatched junction nucleotides: 9. The germline CDR1 and CDR2 sequences are ENHRY and SYGVKD. This CDR3 is 16 amino acids long. Here the CDR3 reads CAISEGPSGRADEQYF. Written as DNA, the CDR3 is TGTGCCATCAGTGAGGGACCTAGCGGGAGGGCCGATGAGCAGTACTTC.

V is TRBV7-8 and J is TRBJ2-5, with 13 positions matching TRBD2. The V segment lost 5 bases and the J segment 4 bases; nucleotides outside the gene matches: 4. The CDR3 has 15 residues. Germline V lookup: CDR1 SGHVS, CDR2 FQNEAQ. CDR3 loop: CASSKGLAGAETQYF. The CDR3 DNA follows: TGTGCCAGCAGCAAAGGACTAGCGGGAGCAGAGACCCAGTACTTC.

This clonotype was seen only a few times. The chain is built from TRBV7-2 and TRBJ2-5, with D possibly matching TRBD2 (6 bases). Trimming shortened V by 4 bases and J by 7 bases, and 19 bases separated the two germline ends. The CDR3 consists of 15 residues. Germline CDR1 reads SGHTA; CDR2 reads FQGNSA. The CDR3 loop is CASSSSSALGGTQYF. In DNA form, the CDR3 reads TGTGCCAGCAGCTCATCTAGTGCCCTGGGAGGGACCCAGTACTTC.

This clonotype was seen only a few times. The chain carries TRBV6-2 or TRBV6-3 and TRBJ1-5; D not resolved. Germline V gene lookup returns CDR1 MNHEY and CDR2 SVGEGT. V lost 2 bases to trimming and J lost 2 bases, with 10 bases between them. The CDR3 loop spans 15 amino acids. CDR3 nucleotide sequence: TGTGCCAGCAGTTACAGGACGGAGCGCAATCAGCCCCAGCATTTT. Translating gives CASSYRTERNQPQHF.

This clonotype was counted many times. V is TRBV6-5 and J is TRBJ2-5, with 10 bases that match TRBD2. This CDR3 region has 16 residues. The germline V gene encodes CDR1 MNHEY and CDR2 SVGAGI. V gave up 0 bases and J gave up 4 bases; unmatched junction bases: 5. The chain's CDR3 is CASSYSAGGRPETQYF. The CDR3 DNA is TGTGCCAGCAGTTACTCAGCGGGAGGGCGTCCAGAGACCCAGTACTTC.

This clonotype was found many times. This chain links TRBV12-5 with TRBJ2-2; 9 positions match TRBD1. CDR1 and CDR2 (germline): LGHNT, FRNRAP. The CDR3 has 17 residues. After removal of 0 bases from V and 3 bases from J, the junction contained 5 bases not matched to a gene. The CDR3 DNA reads as TGTGCTAGTGGTTTGGTATCATGGGACAGGGACACCGGGGAGCTGTTTTTT. It yields the protein CASGLVSWDRDTGELFF.

This clonotype has at least ten counts. V gene TRBV9 combines with J gene TRBJ2-2, with TRBD2 identical over 7 bases. The ends lost 0 bases at V and 5 bases at J; junction bases unmatched: 10. The CDR3 runs to 17 residues. Looked up from germline, CDR1 is SGDLS and CDR2 is YYNGEE. The CDR3 coding sequence is TGTGCCAGCAGCGTAGTGTCCAGCGGGGCGAGGACCGGGGAGCTGTTTTTT. Translating it yields CASSVVSSGARTGELFF.

This clonotype was observed many times. The rearrangement uses TRBV12-3 or TRBV12-4 and TRBJ2-5; TRBD1 matches at 9 bases. The V and J ends lost 0 bases and 5 bases, in that order; junction bases with no gene match: 7. This CDR3 contains 16 residues. As DNA, the CDR3 is TGTGCCAGCAGTTTAGCGGACACAGGGGGCCGGGAGACCCAGTACTTC. It is translated as CASSLADTGGRETQYF.

This clonotype was seen ten or more times. This may be a read error: a much more frequent sequence differs by one nucleotide. The rearrangement links TRBV15 to TRBJ2-5; D remains unclear. The V end was cut by 0 bases, the J end by 1 base, with 12 bases between. The CDR3 covers 16 residues. From germline, CDR1 is LNHNV and CDR2 YYDKDF (reference sequence). The DNA of the CDR3 is TGTGCCACCAGCAGAGATCAGTCGGCCTTCCAAGAGACCCAGTACTTC. Protein: CATSRDQSAFQETQYF. The full variable domain, in which reference TRBV15 and TRBJ2-5 provide the parts outside the CDR3, is DAMVIQNPRYQVTQFGKPVTLSCSQTLNHNVMYWYQQKSSQAPKLLFHYYDKDFNNEADTPDNFQSRRPNTSFCFLDIRSPGLGDTAMYLCATSRDQSAFQETQYFGPGTRLLVL.

This clonotype was seen ten or more times. In DNA form, the CDR3 reads TGTGCCAGCAGTCGGGCGGCGGGAGAGACCCAGTACTTC. Amino acids: CASSRAAGETQYF. The V and J genes are TRBV27 and TRBJ2-5, with a weak D call TRBD2 (5 bases). Trimming stripped 5 bases from V and 4 bases from J, with 11 bases between. This CDR3 contains 13 residues. Germline V gene data show CDR1 as MNHEY and CDR2 as SMNVEV (reference sequence).

There are many counts of this clonotype. This rearrangement joins TRBV7-9 to TRBJ2-7, with 7 bases fitting TRBD2. CDR3 length equals 18 residues. V lost 4 bases, J lost 3 bases, and 18 bases stayed unmatched. CDR1 is SEHNR, CDR2 FQNEAQ, per germline (reference sequence). For the CDR3, the DNA is TGTGCCAGCAGCTCGTTTATGCGGTCTAGCGGTAATTTCTACGAGCAGTACTTC. This translates into CASSSFMRSSGNFYEQYF.

This clonotype was counted ten times or more. At one boundary the junction diverges from the germline segment, which might be a read error. The chain couples TRBV10-3 to TRBJ1-1, with 8 bases identical to TRBD1. The length of the CDR3 is 13 residues. Germline V gene data show CDR1 as ENHRY and CDR2 as SYGVKD. CDR3 sequence reads: CALRQGSGTEAFF. The CDR3 bases are TGTGCCCTCAGACAGGGGTCCGGCACTGAAGCTTTCTTT.

This clonotype occurred many times. V and J are TRBV5-1 and TRBJ2-7; the D gene is possibly TRBD1 (6 bases). The CDR3 sequence is 15 residues long. The V gene lost 3 bases and the J gene lost 7 bases, with 20 bases spanning the gap. Germline-derived CDR1 and CDR2 are SGHRS and YFSETQ. The CDR3 bases are TGCGCCAGCAGCTACCCGGGGAGCCCCACAGGGGAGCAGTACTTC. The encoded protein is CASSYPGSPTGEQYF.

This clonotype has at least ten counts. This chain joins TRBV7-8 and TRBJ2-2; TRBD1 might be the D (5 bases). The CDR3 is made up of 17 amino acids. V was clipped by 2 bases and J by 0 bases, with 13 bases between them. CDR1 and CDR2 (germline): SGHVS, FQNEAQ. The CDR3 reads CASSLPRTNPNTGELFF. CDR3 in DNA: TGTGCCAGCAGCTTACCAAGGACAAACCCGAACACCGGGGAGCTGTTTTTT.

DNA of the CDR3: TGTGCCAGCAGTTACTCGAGGGCCAGGGTAGGCGAGCAGTACTTC. Protein: CASSYSRARVGEQYF. The chain combines TRBV6-5 with TRBJ2-7, with D perhaps TRBD1 or TRBD2 (5 bases each). V shed 0 bases and J shed 6 bases, with 15 bases lying between them. Per the germline V gene, CDR1 is MNHEY and CDR2 is SVGAGI. The CDR3 consists of 15 residues.

This clonotype was observed many times. The chain joins TRBV5-1 to TRBJ1-2; TRBD1 agrees at 7 bases. This CDR3 has 14 residues. Germline assignment: CDR1 SGHRS and CDR2 YFSETQ. Unmatched junction bases numbered 6, after V lost 0 bases and J lost 7 bases. DNA for the CDR3: TGCGCCAGCAGCTTGGACAGGGGTTTGAGTGGCTACACCTTC. It is translated as CASSLDRGLSGYTF.

This clonotype came up many times. V is TRBV11-1 and J is TRBJ2-1, with TRBD1 identical over 9 bases. Germline V lookup: CDR1 SGHAT, CDR2 FQDESV (reference sequence). Unmatched junction bases numbered 7, after V lost 5 bases and J lost 2 bases. CDR3 length equals 16 residues. This CDR3 reads CASSLVDRGPYNEQFF. DNA for the CDR3: TGTGCCAGCAGCCTCGTGGACAGGGGCCCCTACAATGAGCAGTTCTTC.

This chain connects TRBV12-3 or TRBV12-4 to TRBJ1-5; D is unclear. This CDR3 spans 14 amino acids. Deletions cut 5 bases from V and 5 bases from J, with 13 bases between. Here the CDR3 reads CASSRRGGHQPQHF. DNA of the CDR3: TGTGCCAGCAGTCGTCGGGGAGGTCATCAGCCCCAGCATTTT.

This clonotype was counted at least ten times. The genes are TRBV9 and TRBJ1-1; D gene unclear. V lost 0 bases and J lost 1, with 4 bases in between. The germline V gene has CDR1 SGDLS and CDR2 YYNGEE. The CDR3 contains 13 residues. Here the CDR3 reads CASSVATNTEAFF. The CDR3 DNA reads TGTGCCAGCAGCGTAGCAACGAACACTGAAGCTTTCTTT.

This clonotype was counted ten times or more. The chain employs TRBV9 and TRBJ2-2; TRBD1 aligns across 9 bases. This CDR3 region has 14 residues. The ends lost 3 bases at V and 7 bases at J; junction bases unmatched: 4. CDR1 and CDR2 (germline): SGDLS, YYNGEE. The CDR3: CASSATGGGGELFF. The CDR3 nucleotides read TGTGCCAGCAGCGCGACAGGGGGAGGCGGGGAGCTGTTTTTT.

At least ten counts were recorded for this clonotype. The chain joins TRBV12-3 or TRBV12-4 to TRBJ2-7; TRBD1 or TRBD2 may be the D gene (6 bases each). Trimming pared 7 bases from V and 5 bases from J, leaving 15 bases between. The CDR3 runs to 13 residues. CDR3: CASTLGGVNEQYF. CDR3 sequence (DNA): TGTGCCAGCACCTTGGGGGGCGTCAACGAGCAGTACTTC.

This clonotype was counted at least ten times. V and J are TRBV11-1 and TRBJ2-2; D gene unclear. The germline V gene encodes CDR1 SGHAT and CDR2 FQDESV (reference sequence). The CDR3 extends over 18 amino acids. V lost 1 base, J lost 1 base, and 16 bases lay in between. CDR3 protein: CASSLVLGLLGNTGELFF. The CDR3 coding sequence is TGTGCCAGCAGCTTAGTCCTCGGTCTATTGGGGAACACCGGGGAGCTGTTTTTT.

The V gene is TRBV12-3 or TRBV12-4, the J gene TRBJ2-7; D might be TRBD2 (6 bases). The V and J ends lost 4 bases and 3 bases respectively, with 16 bases between them. This CDR3 spans 15 amino acids. CDR3 amino acids: CASSSYTGGVYEQYF. CDR3 DNA sequence: TGTGCCAGCAGTTCCTATACAGGAGGGGTCTACGAGCAGTACTTC.

This clonotype came up many times. The chain joins TRBV6-5 to TRBJ1-1, with a tentative D call TRBD1 (5 bases). The CDR3 length is 16 residues. Germline CDR1 reads MNHEY; CDR2 reads SVGAGI. The V gene lost 8 bases and the J gene lost 3 bases, with 22 bases spanning the gap. CDR3: CASLLLGGMEDTEAFF. Here the CDR3 DNA reads TGTGCCAGCCTACTCCTGGGGGGTATGGAGGACACTGAAGCTTTCTTT.

The V gene is TRBV7-2, the J gene TRBJ2-7; D uncertain. Germline V gene sequence: CDR1 SGHTA, CDR2 FQGNSA. This CDR3 spans 12 amino acids. With 5 bases removed from V and 12 bases from J, the gap between germline ends came to 17 bases. The CDR3 DNA is TGTGCCAGCAGCCCTCTGCCACGTTTCGTGTACTTC. Translated, it gives CASSPLPRFVYF.